This T cell receptor (beta chain) was sequenced for a study of molecular identifiers for immune sequencing clone quantification. Sorting isolated naive CD8 T cells as CD8+CD4-CCR7+CD45RA+ events. As previously described, bulk TCR libraries were made using listed TCR primers. TCRdb re-derived calls from the PCR reads in MiXCR, one entry per CDR3 protein. The data show about 640,000 distinct CDR3 sequences, with just under 20% seen just once and around 0.86% held by the top ten. Comment on this clonotype: A read error may be the cause here, since a much bigger clone is one base away.

The sequence was obtained from a human donor in good health. Some libraries in this study had Jurkat cell RNA spiked in. Source material: naive CD8+ T cells from blood, with Jurkat cell RNA spiked in. Subset here: FACS-sorted CD8+CD4-CCR7+CD45RA+ naive T cells.

The CDR3 DNA follows: TGTGCCAGCGGCTTGTGGGGCGACTACAATGAGCAGTTCTTC. This encodes CASGLWGDYNEQFF. The chain carries TRBV11-2 and TRBJ2-1, with TRBD1 as a possible D gene (5 bases). CDR3 length equals 14 residues. CDR1 and CDR2 (germline): SGHAT, FQNNGV.